These 20 T cell receptor beta chains were sequenced from one sample in a study of T-cell memory formation after mild COVID-19. MiXCR was run by TCRdb on the 5' RACE reads, yielding one entry per CDR3 protein. The data hold roughly 300,000 distinct CDR3 sequences, with approximately 15% observed a single time. Sequencing used PBMCs or a T cell subset sorted from them (not recorded which). These receptors were taken from a man aged 18 to 35 who had mild COVID-19 (a few samples of this study predate the infection). Cell type and time point are not known.

The gene calls are TRBV7-2 and TRBJ2-7; D ambiguous. Looked up from germline, CDR1 is SGHTA and CDR2 is FQGNSA. The CDR3 spans 13 residues. V was pared by 0 bases and J by 6 bases, with 9 bases between. CDR3 nucleotides: TGTGCCAGCAGCTTAGCGCTTAGGGCCGAGCAGTACGTC. This codes for CASSLALRAEQYV.

This clonotype was detected ten times or more. This sequence joins TRBV7-2 and TRBJ2-1; 10 bases line up with TRBD1. Losses at the gene ends were 5 bases for V and 8 bases for J; bases not matched to a gene: 6. This CDR3 is built from 14 residues. Germline values: CDR1 SGHTA, CDR2 FQGNSA. CDR3 bases: TGTGCCAGCAGCCCCGGGACAGGGGTAGATGAGCAGTTCTTC. Amino acids: CASSPGTGVDEQFF.

This clonotype was picked up a small number of times. This chain links TRBV7-2 with TRBJ2-3, with TRBD1 matching over 8 bases. Unmatched junction bases numbered 9, after V lost 4 bases and J lost 3 bases. This CDR3 has 16 residues. Per the germline V gene, CDR1 is SGHTA and CDR2 is FQGNSA. CDR3 region: CASSSRTGFRTDTQYF. Written as DNA, the CDR3 is TGTGCCAGCAGCTCCAGGACAGGGTTTAGGACAGATACGCAGTATTTT.

This clonotype has ten or more counts. The V gene is TRBV29-1, the J gene TRBJ2-3; 8 bases agree with TRBD2. The CDR3 contains 18 residues. Germline values: CDR1 SQVTM, CDR2 ANQGSEA. The J segment lost 0 bases and the V segment lost 4 bases, leaving 15 bases of the junction unmatched. DNA of the CDR3: TGCAGCGTTGTGATGGTTGCGGGGGGACCCACTAGCACAGATACGCAGTATTTT. Residues: CSVVMVAGGPTSTDTQYF.

This rearrangement joins TRBV6-6 to TRBJ1-1; tentatively, D is TRBD1 (5 bases). V was pared by 6 bases and J by 7 bases, with 12 bases between. The germline V gene has CDR1 MNHNY and CDR2 SVGAGI (reference sequence). The CDR3 consists of 12 residues. The CDR3 nucleotides read TGTGCCAGCAGCCATCTCGACAGTGAAGCTTTCTTT. Protein sequence: CASSHLDSEAFF.

V is TRBV5-1 and J is TRBJ2-3; 9 bases line up with TRBD2. J was trimmed by 2 bases and V by 1 base; bases with no gene match: 8. Germline loops: CDR1 SGHRS, CDR2 YFSETQ. There are 17 residues in the CDR3. For the CDR3, the DNA is TGCGCCAGCAGCTTGAATCCTAGCGGGGAGATCACAGATACGCAGTATTTT. Protein product: CASSLNPSGEITDTQYF.

With respect to this clonotype: One junction end disagrees with the germline gene, perhaps due to a read error. V is TRBV5-5 and J is TRBJ2-3, with D tentatively TRBD1 or TRBD2 (5 bases each). This CDR3 has 17 amino acids. Germline lookup yields CDR1 SGHKS and CDR2 YYEKEE (reference sequence). The CDR3 DNA sequence: TGTGCCAGCAACTTGGGGCCCGAGGGACCGCGCACAGATACGCAGTATTTT. Translated: CASNLGPEGPRTDTQYF.

This clonotype was counted at least ten times. The V call is TRBV5-1, the J call TRBJ2-5; 8 nucleotides match TRBD1. Per the germline V gene, CDR1 is SGHRS and CDR2 is YFSETQ. This CDR3 spans 14 amino acids. After removal of 4 bases from V and 6 bases from J, the junction contained 8 bases not matched to a gene. The CDR3 protein is CASSHDRGWKTQYF. The CDR3 DNA is TGCGCCAGCAGCCACGACAGGGGATGGAAGACCCAGTACTTC.

This clonotype was recorded a few times. The V gene is TRBV11-2, the J gene TRBJ2-1; D may be TRBD1 (5 bases). This CDR3 has 11 amino acids. From germline, CDR1 is SGHAT and CDR2 FQNNGV. V was shortened by 3 bases and J by 13 bases, with 10 bases between the two germline ends. The CDR3 region is CASSFEGVQFF. The CDR3 bases are TGTGCCAGCAGCTTTGAAGGGGTCCAGTTCTTC.

There are a few counts of this clonotype. V gene TRBV4-1 combines with J gene TRBJ1-1; maybe TRBD1 (6 bases). CDR3 length equals 15 residues. Per germline, CDR1 MGHRA and CDR2 YSYEKL. Trimming stripped 3 bases from V and 1 base from J, with 12 bases between. In nucleotides, the CDR3 is TGCGCCAGCAGCCAGGAACAGGGACCGAACACTGAAGCTTTCTTT. Translating gives CASSQEQGPNTEAFF.

The chain joins TRBV11-2 to TRBJ2-3, with TRBD1 as a possible D gene (6 bases). CDR3 length: 13 residues. Germline V gene sequence: CDR1 SGHAT, CDR2 FQNNGV. V was pared by 3 bases and J by 9 bases, with 13 bases between. The CDR3 loop reads CASSFGDTITQYF. In DNA form, the CDR3 reads TGTGCCAGCAGCTTTGGGGACACGATAACGCAGTATTTT.

The chain couples TRBV7-2 to TRBJ2-2; TRBD1 matches 8 bases. There are 16 residues in the CDR3. Looked up from germline, CDR1 is SGHTA and CDR2 is FQGNSA. The trim removed 1 base at V and 4 bases at J, leaving 5 bases unmatched. CDR3 DNA sequence: TGTGCCAGCAGCTTAGTTGGCGGGACAGGCACCGGGGAGCTGTTTTTT. Its protein product is CASSLVGGTGTGELFF.

This clonotype was recorded many times. This rearrangement joins TRBV5-1 to TRBJ2-3; weak D call: TRBD2 (5 bases). V shed 4 bases and J shed 4 bases, with 10 bases lying between them. The CDR3 length is 13 residues. Germline V gene data show CDR1 as SGHRS and CDR2 as YFSETQ. CDR3 sequence reads: CASSSEGADTQYF. In nucleotides, the CDR3 is TGCGCCAGCAGCAGCGAGGGCGCAGATACGCAGTATTTT.

This chain connects TRBV19 to TRBJ2-1; maybe TRBD2 (7 bases). The ends were cut back, 6 bases at V and 1 base at J, with 13 bases in the middle. Per the germline V gene, CDR1 is LNHDA and CDR2 is SQIVND (reference sequence). This CDR3 region has 15 residues. CDR3 nucleotide sequence: TGTGCCAGTAGCCCCGAGGGGGGGTCCTACAATGAGCAGTTCTTC. This codes for CASSPEGGSYNEQFF.

This clonotype was detected a few times. This rearrangement joins TRBV25-1 to TRBJ2-6; D not certain. CDR3 length: 15 amino acids. Germline CDR1 and CDR2: MGHDK and SYGVNS. Trimming pared 4 bases from V and 0 bases from J, leaving 7 bases between. The CDR3 DNA is TGTGCCAGCAGTGGCCACAACTCTGGGGCCAACGTCCTGACTTTC. Amino acids: CASSGHNSGANVLTF.

This clonotype was counted a few times. The V and J genes are TRBV12-3 or TRBV12-4 and TRBJ1-2; 9 bases match TRBD1. Losses at the gene ends were 5 bases for V and 5 bases for J; bases not matched to a gene: 9. The CDR3 sequence is 15 residues long. CDR3 loop: CASSPSRTGEYGYTF. The CDR3 DNA reads TGTGCCAGCAGTCCATCCAGGACAGGGGAGTATGGCTACACCTTC.

This clonotype was picked up many times. The chain couples TRBV24-1 to TRBJ2-1, with a possible D match to TRBD1 (6 bases). This CDR3 is 17 amino acids long. Germline loops: CDR1 KGHDR, CDR2 SFDVKD. V lost 3 bases to trimming and J lost 7 bases, with 21 bases between them. The CDR3 region is CATSDPSQGSLGNEQFF. The CDR3 nucleotides are TGTGCCACCAGTGATCCCTCCCAGGGGTCTTTGGGGAATGAGCAGTTCTTC.

This chain connects TRBV9 to TRBJ1-1; weak D call: TRBD1 (6 bases). This CDR3 has 15 residues. Per germline, CDR1 SGDLS and CDR2 YYNGEE. With 2 bases removed from V and 4 bases from J, the gap between germline ends came to 15 bases. CDR3 amino acids: CASSVGLRGSTEAFF. The CDR3 nucleotides are TGTGCCAGCAGCGTGGGTTTGAGGGGGTCCACTGAAGCTTTCTTT.

The J gene is TRBJ1-2, the V gene TRBV19; no clear D gene. Germline V lookup: CDR1 LNHDA, CDR2 SQIVND (reference sequence). V gave up 5 bases and J gave up 11 bases, with 18 bases separating them. The CDR3 consists of 13 residues. The CDR3 nucleotides read TGTGCCAGTAGTGCGTGGGCCCTGCGGAGATACACCTTC. Its protein is CASSAWALRRYTF. Full variable domain (rest looked up from reference TRBV19 and TRBJ1-2): DGGITQSPKYLFRKEGQNVTLSCEQNLNHDAMYWYRQDPGQGLRLIYYSQIVNDFQKGDIAEGYSVSREKKESFPLTVTSAQKNPTAFYLCASSAWALRRYTFGSGTRLTVV.

This clonotype appeared many times. V gene TRBV28 combines with J gene TRBJ1-1; D might be TRBD1 (6 bases). V dropped 6 bases and J dropped 3 bases, with 17 bases sitting between them. This CDR3 contains 15 residues. CDR1 MDHEN and CDR2 SYDVKM come from the germline V gene. DNA for the CDR3: TGTGCCAGCAGCTCTTTGGGGGCGGGGGACACTGAAGCTTTCTTT. Encoded protein: CASSSLGAGDTEAFF.